These T cell receptor beta chains were read from a single sample in a study of blood T cell repertoires in COVID-19. The assay was immunoSEQ multiplex PCR, and TCRdb's table has in-frame clones only and misses some. This sample has about 290,000 clones, with roughly nine tenths found just once. The sample taken for sequencing was PBMCs or T cells enriched from blood (not recorded which). The receptors here all came from a woman in her forties who had recovered from COVID-19. The CDR3 runs from the conserved cysteine through the conserved F or W. The order of the fields is V gene, clone size, D gene, J gene, CDR3 protein, CDR3 DNA. A D gene is named only where the DNA matches it firmly. Part of the rows lack a size; the others show once, few, many or a class for expanded clones.

TRBV4-1,NA,TRBD1,TRBJ1-2,CASRPTGDYGYTF,TGCGCCAGCAGACCCACAGGGGATTATGGCTACACCTTC
TRBV2,NA,NA,TRBJ1-6,CASSDRVAGSPLHF,TGTGCCAGCAGTGACAGGGTAGCGGGTTCACCCCTCCACTTT
TRBV6-2/TRBV6-3,NA,TRBD2,TRBJ2-1,CASSYISSSGRKWGHEQFF,TGTGCCAGCAGTTACATCTCGTCTAGCGGGAGGAAATGGGGACATGAGCAGTTCTTC
TRBV5-4,NA,NA,TRBJ1-6,CASRTTGYNSPLHF,TGTGCCAGCAGGACGACAGGATATAATTCACCCCTCCACTTT
TRBV3-1/TRBV3-2,NA,TRBD2,TRBJ2-7,CASSQGLPSSYEQYF,TGTGCCAGCAGCCAGGGACTACCGAGCTCCTACGAGCAGTACTTC
TRBV5-1,NA,NA,TRBJ2-5,CASNPLGGRAAAGTQYF,TGCGCCAGCAACCCTCTGGGGGGACGGGCTGCGGCTGGGACCCAGTACTTC
TRBV6-5,NA,NA,TRBJ1-1,CASSHQGPTEAFF,TGTGCCAGCAGCCACCAGGGGCCCACTGAAGCTTTCTTT
TRBV19,NA,TRBD1,TRBJ1-3,CASRSGGTGHTIYF,TGTGCCAGTCGATCAGGGGGCACGGGGCACACCATATATTTT
TRBV4-1,NA,TRBD1,TRBJ1-1,CASSQAGGKGSTEAFF,TGCGCCAGCAGCCAAGCAGGGGGCAAAGGAAGCACTGAAGCTTTCTTT
TRBV9,NA,NA,TRBJ1-2,CASSAQPLGGYTF,TGTGCCAGCAGCGCGCAACCTCTCGGGGGCTACACCTTC
TRBV3-1/TRBV3-2,NA,NA,TRBJ1-2,CASSQDPTGVNYGYTF,TGTGCCAGCAGCCAAGACCCGACGGGGGTGAACTATGGCTACACCTTC
TRBV5-1,NA,NA,TRBJ1-4,CASSFAGTNEKLFF,TGCGCCAGCAGCTTTGCAGGGACTAATGAAAAACTGTTTTTT
TRBV24-1,NA,NA,TRBJ1-5,CATSAAGVNQPQHF,TGTGCCACCAGTGCAGCAGGGGTCAATCAGCCCCAGCATTTT
TRBV9,NA,TRBD1,TRBJ2-7,CASSETTGSSYEQYF,TGTGCCAGCAGCGAGACGACAGGGAGCTCCTACGAGCAGTACTTC
TRBV5-4,NA,TRBD2,TRBJ2-7,CASSLGLDPSSYEQYF,TGTGCCAGCAGCCTCGGACTAGACCCTAGCTCCTACGAGCAGTACTTC
TRBV11-2,NA,NA,TRBJ1-1,CASSQAGDRVGSTEAFF,TGTGCCAGCAGCCAAGCCGGCGACAGAGTCGGAAGCACTGAAGCTTTCTTT
TRBV7-3,NA,TRBD2,TRBJ2-1,CASSLILAGKYNEQFF,TGTGCCAGCAGCTTAATACTAGCGGGGAAATACAATGAGCAGTTCTTC
TRBV6-1,NA,NA,TRBJ1-1,CASSDQGYPNTEAFF,TGTGCCAGCAGTGATCAGGGGTATCCGAACACTGAAGCTTTCTTT
TRBV20-1,NA,NA,TRBJ2-5,CSASRPGLGQETQYF,TGCAGTGCTAGTAGACCCGGACTGGGCCAAGAGACCCAGTACTTC
TRBV27,NA,TRBD1,TRBJ1-5,CASSLTGGSNQPQHF,TGTGCCAGCAGCCTGACAGGGGGGAGCAATCAGCCCCAGCATTTT
TRBV2,NA,NA,TRBJ1-3,CASSWTPPQDFSGNTIYF,TGTGCCAGCAGCTGGACACCACCTCAAGATTTTTCTGGAAACACCATATATTTT
TRBV2,NA,NA,TRBJ1-1,CASSPGAWNTEAFF,TGTGCCAGCAGCCCAGGGGCGTGGAACACTGAAGCTTTCTTT
TRBV21-1,NA,NA,TRBJ1-2,CASSKVSVSSFFYGYTF,TGTGCCAGCAGCAAAGTCAGCGTATCCTCTTTTTTCTATGGCTACACCTTC
TRBV5-1,NA,TRBD1,TRBJ1-1,CASSTRGRTEAFF,TGCGCCAGCAGCACCAGGGGGAGGACTGAAGCTTTCTTT
TRBV6-5,NA,TRBD1,TRBJ1-1,CASSLDRGTEAFF,TGTGCCAGCAGTTTGGACAGGGGGACTGAAGCTTTCTTT
TRBV7-2,NA,NA,TRBJ2-3,CASSLVPVQSLLDTQYF,TGTGCCAGCAGCTTAGTTCCGGTACAGAGCCTTCTGGATACGCAGTATTTT
TRBV19,NA,NA,TRBJ1-5,CASSIRQANQPQHF,TGTGCCAGTAGTATTCGGCAGGCCAATCAGCCCCAGCATTTT
TRBV12-3/TRBV12-4,NA,NA,TRBJ1-5,CASSFDGWQAQHF,TGTGCCAGCAGTTTCGATGGATGGCAGGCCCAGCATTTT
TRBV3-1/TRBV3-2,NA,TRBD1,TRBJ1-1,CASSQDKGTGKGANTEAFF,TGTGCCAGCAGCCAAGATAAGGGGACAGGGAAAGGGGCGAACACTGAAGCTTTCTTT
TRBV6-1,once,NA,TRBJ1-6,CASSEIGEENSPLHF,TGTGCCAGCAGTGAAATAGGCGAGGAGAATTCACCCCTCCACTTT
TRBV2,NA,NA,TRBJ2-7,CASSVRVGYEQYF,TGTGCCAGCAGTGTTCGGGTCGGCTACGAGCAGTACTTC
TRBV6-1,NA,NA,TRBJ1-3,CASSERSRGNTIYF,TGTGCCAGCAGTGAAAGATCCAGGGGAAACACCATATATTTT
TRBV5-1,NA,TRBD2,TRBJ2-2,CASSLFGTSDTGELFF,TGCGCCAGCAGCTTATTCGGGACTAGCGACACCGGGGAGCTGTTTTTT
TRBV10-3,NA,NA,TRBJ1-4,CAISEDRFANEKLFF,TGTGCCATCAGTGAGGACAGGTTTGCTAATGAAAAACTGTTTTTT
TRBV7-2,NA,NA,TRBJ2-1,CASSSRNEQFF,TGTGCCAGCAGCTCCCGTAATGAGCAGTTCTTC
TRBV18,NA,NA,TRBJ1-5,CASSPDSYSNQPQHF,TGTGCCAGCTCACCAGACAGCTATAGCAATCAGCCCCAGCATTTT
TRBV5-1,NA,TRBD1,TRBJ2-2,CASSQRTGDTGELFF,TGCGCCAGCAGCCAAAGGACAGGGGACACCGGGGAGCTGTTTTTT
TRBV12-3/TRBV12-4,once,NA,TRBJ2-1,CASSPPFREQFF,TGTGCCAGCAGTCCTCCTTTCAGAGAGCAGTTCTTC
TRBV30,NA,TRBD2,TRBJ2-1,CAWRTAGAGYNEQFF,TGTGCCTGGAGGACAGCGGGAGCGGGATACAATGAGCAGTTCTTC
TRBV6-5,NA,NA,TRBJ2-3,CASSHPLPSAQYF,TGTGCCAGCAGTCACCCCCTTCCGAGCGCGCAGTATTTT
TRBV19,few,TRBD1,TRBJ1-2,CASSRGPGQGVYGYTF,TGTGCCAGTAGTAGGGGGCCTGGACAGGGGGTTTATGGCTACACCTTC
TRBV7-2,NA,TRBD1,TRBJ1-6,CASSSDRGQNSPLHF,TGTGCCAGCAGCTCCGACAGGGGGCAGAATTCACCCCTCCACTTT
TRBV21-1,NA,NA,TRBJ2-7,CASSKALCDIFYEQYF,TGTGCCAGCAGCAAAGCGCTTTGCGACATCTTCTACGAGCAGTACTTC